This TCR beta chain was profiled in a study of cytomegalovirus exposure and HLA in healthy donors. Study-wide points: The authors listed around 150 TCR beta chains as cytomegalovirus-associated. Information on immune exposure was restricted to one variable (CMV serostatus).

In regard to this clone: The antigen is unknown.

This CDR3 is built from 15 residues. CDR1 MNHNS and CDR2 SASEGT come from the germline V gene. The V and J ends lost 4 bases and 7 bases respectively, with 16 bases between them. The PCR was carried out with 60 Vbeta primers and 13 Jbeta primers. Only in-frame clones appear in the TCRdb table, and some are missing; sequencing was by immunoSEQ multiplex PCR. The sample has over 120,000 clones, about four fifths seen once. J is TRBJ2-2 and V is TRBV6-1; maybe TRBD1 (8 bases). Sequences were obtained from PBMCs. The source is a woman between 18 and 29 years old in good health and CMV-seropositive. In nucleotides, the CDR3 is TGTGCCAGCAGTGGGGGGGGGACAGGTGACGGGGAGCTGTTTTTT. It translates to CASSGGGTGDGELFF.